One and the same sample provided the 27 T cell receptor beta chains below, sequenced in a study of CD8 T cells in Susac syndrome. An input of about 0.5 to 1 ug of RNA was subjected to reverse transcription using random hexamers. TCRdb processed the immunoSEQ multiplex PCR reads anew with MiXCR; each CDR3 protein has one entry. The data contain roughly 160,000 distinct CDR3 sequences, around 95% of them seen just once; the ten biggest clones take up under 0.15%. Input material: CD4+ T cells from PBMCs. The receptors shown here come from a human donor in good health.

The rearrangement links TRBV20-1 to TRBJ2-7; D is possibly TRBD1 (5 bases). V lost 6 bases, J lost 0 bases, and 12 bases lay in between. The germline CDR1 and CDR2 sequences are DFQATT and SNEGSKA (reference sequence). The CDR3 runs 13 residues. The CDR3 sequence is CSAPDSISYEQYF. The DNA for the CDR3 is TGCAGTGCACCAGACAGCATCTCCTACGAGCAGTACTTC.

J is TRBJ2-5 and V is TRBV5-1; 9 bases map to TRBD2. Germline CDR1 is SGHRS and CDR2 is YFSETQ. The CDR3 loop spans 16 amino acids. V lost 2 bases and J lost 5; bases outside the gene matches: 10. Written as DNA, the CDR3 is TGCGCCAGCAGCTTCGGTAGCGGGGGCCCCGGGGAGACCCAGTACTTC. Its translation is CASSFGSGGPGETQYF.

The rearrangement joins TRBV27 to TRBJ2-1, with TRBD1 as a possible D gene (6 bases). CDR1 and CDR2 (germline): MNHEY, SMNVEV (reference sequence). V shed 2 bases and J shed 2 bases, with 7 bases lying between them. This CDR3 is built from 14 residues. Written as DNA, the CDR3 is TGTGCCAGCAGTTTACCAGGGGCCTACAATGAGCAGTTCTTC. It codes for CASSLPGAYNEQFF.

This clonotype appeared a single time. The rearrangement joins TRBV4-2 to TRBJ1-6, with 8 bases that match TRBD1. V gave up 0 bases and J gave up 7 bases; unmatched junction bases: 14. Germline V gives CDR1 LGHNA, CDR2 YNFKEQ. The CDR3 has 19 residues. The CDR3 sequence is CASSQERTGRASWNSPLHF. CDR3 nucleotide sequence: TGTGCCAGCAGCCAAGAAAGGACAGGGAGGGCAAGTTGGAATTCACCCCTCCACTTT.

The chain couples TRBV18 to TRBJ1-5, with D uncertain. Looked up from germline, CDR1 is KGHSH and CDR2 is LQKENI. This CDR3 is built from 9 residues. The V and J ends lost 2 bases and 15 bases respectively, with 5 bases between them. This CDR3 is CASSPWGHF. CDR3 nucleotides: TGTGCCAGCTCACCATGGGGGCATTTT.

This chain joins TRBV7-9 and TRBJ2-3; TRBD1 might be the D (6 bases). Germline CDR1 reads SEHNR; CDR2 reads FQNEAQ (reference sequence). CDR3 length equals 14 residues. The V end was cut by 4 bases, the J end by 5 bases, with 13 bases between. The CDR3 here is CASSSQGKGDTQYF. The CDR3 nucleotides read TGTGCCAGCAGCTCTCAGGGGAAAGGAGATACGCAGTATTTT.

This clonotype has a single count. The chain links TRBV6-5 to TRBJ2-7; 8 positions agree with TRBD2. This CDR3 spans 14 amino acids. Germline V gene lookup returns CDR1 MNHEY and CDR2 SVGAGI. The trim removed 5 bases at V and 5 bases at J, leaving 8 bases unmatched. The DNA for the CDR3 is TGTGCCAGCAGTACCGGACTAGCTTCCCACGAGCAGTACTTC. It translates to CASSTGLASHEQYF.

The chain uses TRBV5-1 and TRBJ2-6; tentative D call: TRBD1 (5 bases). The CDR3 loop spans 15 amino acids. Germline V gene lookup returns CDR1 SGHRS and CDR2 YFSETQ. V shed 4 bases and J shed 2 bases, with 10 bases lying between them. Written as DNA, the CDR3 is TGCGCCAGCAGCCCAGGGTCGACTGGGGCCAACGTCCTGACTTTC. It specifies CASSPGSTGANVLTF.

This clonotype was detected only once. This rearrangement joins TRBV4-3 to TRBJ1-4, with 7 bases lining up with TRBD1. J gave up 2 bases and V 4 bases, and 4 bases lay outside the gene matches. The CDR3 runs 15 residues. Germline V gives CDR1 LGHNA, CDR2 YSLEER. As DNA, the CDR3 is TGCGCCAGCAGCCCCGAGACAGGGACTAATGAAAAACTGTTTTTT. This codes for CASSPETGTNEKLFF.

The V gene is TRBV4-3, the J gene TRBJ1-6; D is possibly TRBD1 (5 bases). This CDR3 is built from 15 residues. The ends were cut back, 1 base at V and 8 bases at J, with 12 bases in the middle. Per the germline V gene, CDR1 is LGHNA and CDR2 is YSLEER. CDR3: CASSQVRDWDSPLHF. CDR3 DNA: TGCGCCAGCAGCCAAGTACGGGACTGGGATTCACCCCTCCACTTT.

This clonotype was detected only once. In DNA form, the CDR3 reads TGTGCCAGCAGCCCCCGACAGTATTACTATGGCTACACCTTC. Its translation: CASSPRQYYYGYTF. The rearrangement joins TRBV9 to TRBJ1-2; possibly TRBD1 for D (5 bases). CDR3 length: 14 amino acids. V lost 4 bases and J 3 bases, leaving 13 bases between the germline ends. The germline CDR1 and CDR2 sequences are SGDLS and YYNGEE.

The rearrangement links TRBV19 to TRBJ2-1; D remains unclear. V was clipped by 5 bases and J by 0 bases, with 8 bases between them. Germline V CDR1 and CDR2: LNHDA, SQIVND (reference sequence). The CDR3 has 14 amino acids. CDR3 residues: CASSADGSYNEQFF. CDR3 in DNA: TGTGCCAGTAGTGCAGACGGCTCCTACAATGAGCAGTTCTTC. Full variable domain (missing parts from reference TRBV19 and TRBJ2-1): DGGITQSPKYLFRKEGQNVTLSCEQNLNHDAMYWYRQDPGQGLRLIYYSQIVNDFQKGDIAEGYSVSREKKESFPLTVTSAQKNPTAFYLCASSADGSYNEQFFGPGTRLTVL.

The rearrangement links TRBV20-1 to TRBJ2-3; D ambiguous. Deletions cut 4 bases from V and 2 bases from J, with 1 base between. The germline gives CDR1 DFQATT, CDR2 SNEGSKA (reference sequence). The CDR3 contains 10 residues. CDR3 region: CSANTDTQYF. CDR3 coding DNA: TGCAGTGCTAACACAGATACGCAGTATTTT.

CDR3 loop: CASSLQGKDNEQFF. The CDR3 region has the DNA TGTGCCAGCAGCCTACAGGGGAAAGACAATGAGCAGTTCTTC. The chain combines TRBV5-4 with TRBJ2-1; TRBD1 agrees at 7 bases. The CDR3 runs 14 residues. Trimming cost V 4 bases and J 5 bases; bases outside gene matches: 6. CDR1 and CDR2 from the germline V gene are SGHNT and YYREEE (reference sequence).

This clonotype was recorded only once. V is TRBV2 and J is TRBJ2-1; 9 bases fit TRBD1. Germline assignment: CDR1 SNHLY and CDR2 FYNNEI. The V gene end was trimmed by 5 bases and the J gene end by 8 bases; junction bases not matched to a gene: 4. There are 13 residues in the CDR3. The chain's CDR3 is CASSTGTGYEQFF. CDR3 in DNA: TGTGCCAGCAGTACCGGGACAGGGTATGAGCAGTTCTTC.

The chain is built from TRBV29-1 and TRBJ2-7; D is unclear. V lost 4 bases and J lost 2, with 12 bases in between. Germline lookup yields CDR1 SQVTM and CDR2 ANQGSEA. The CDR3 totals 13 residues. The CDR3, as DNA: TGCAGCGTTGCCCTACCCCTGACCTACGAGCAGTACTTC. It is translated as CSVALPLTYEQYF.

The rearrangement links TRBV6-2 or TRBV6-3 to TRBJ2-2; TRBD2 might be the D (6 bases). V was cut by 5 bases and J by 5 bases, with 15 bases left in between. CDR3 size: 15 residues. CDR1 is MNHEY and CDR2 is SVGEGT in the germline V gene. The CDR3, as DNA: TGTGCCAGCAGTCCCCGTGAGGCGGGGACCGGGGAGCTGTTTTTT. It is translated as CASSPREAGTGELFF.

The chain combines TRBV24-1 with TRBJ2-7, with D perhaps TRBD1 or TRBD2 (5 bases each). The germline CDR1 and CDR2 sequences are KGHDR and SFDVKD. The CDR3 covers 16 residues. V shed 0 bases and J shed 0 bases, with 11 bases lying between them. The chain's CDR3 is CATSDLWDASSYEQYF. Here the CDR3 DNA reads TGTGCCACCAGTGATTTGTGGGACGCGAGCTCCTACGAGCAGTACTTC.

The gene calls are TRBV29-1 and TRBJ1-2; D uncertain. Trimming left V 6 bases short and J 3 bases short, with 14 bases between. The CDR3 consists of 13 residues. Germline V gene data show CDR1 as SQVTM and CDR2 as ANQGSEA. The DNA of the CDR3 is TGCAGCGTCTCCCTCCGGATAGACTATGGCTACACCTTC. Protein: CSVSLRIDYGYTF.

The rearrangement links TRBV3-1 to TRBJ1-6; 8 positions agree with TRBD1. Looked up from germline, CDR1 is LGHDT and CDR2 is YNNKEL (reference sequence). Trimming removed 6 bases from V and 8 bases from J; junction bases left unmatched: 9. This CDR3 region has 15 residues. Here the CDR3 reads CASSDRGISYSPLHF. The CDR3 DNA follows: TGTGCCAGCAGTGACAGGGGCATCTCCTATTCACCCCTCCACTTT.

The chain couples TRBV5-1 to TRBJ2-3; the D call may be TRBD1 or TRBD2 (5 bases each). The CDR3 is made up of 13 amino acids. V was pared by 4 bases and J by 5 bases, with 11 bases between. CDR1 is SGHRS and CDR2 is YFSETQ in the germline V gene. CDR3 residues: CASSTGLGDTQYF. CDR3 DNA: TGCGCCAGCAGCACGGGGCTAGGAGATACGCAGTATTTT.

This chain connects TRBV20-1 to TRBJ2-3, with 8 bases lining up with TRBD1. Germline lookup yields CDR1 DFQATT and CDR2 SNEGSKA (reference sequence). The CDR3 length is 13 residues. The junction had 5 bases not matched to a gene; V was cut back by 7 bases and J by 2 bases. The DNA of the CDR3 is TGCAGTGTCTCACAGGGGGACACAGATACGCAGTATTTT. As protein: CSVSQGDTDTQYF.

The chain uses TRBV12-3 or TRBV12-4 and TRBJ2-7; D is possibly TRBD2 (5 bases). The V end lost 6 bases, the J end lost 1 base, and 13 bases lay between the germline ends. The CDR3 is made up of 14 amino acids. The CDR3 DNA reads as TGTGCCAGCAGAGAAGGGCGGGCTTCCTACGAGCAGTACTTC. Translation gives CASREGRASYEQYF.

CDR3 sequence reads: CASSGAVGYTF. CDR3 sequence (DNA): TGTGCCAGCAGTGGGGCGGTGGGCTACACCTTC. This chain connects TRBV25-1 to TRBJ1-2; D is undetermined. Germline V gives CDR1 MGHDK, CDR2 SYGVNS. V lost 4 bases and J 8 bases, leaving 8 bases between the germline ends. The CDR3 extends over 11 amino acids.

The CDR3 DNA is TGCAGCGTTCCGGGGACAGGGGGAGACTATGGCTACACCTTC. Its translation: CSVPGTGGDYGYTF. V gene TRBV29-1 combines with J gene TRBJ1-2, with TRBD1 matching 11 bases. This CDR3 comprises 14 residues. With V trimmed by 5 bases and J by 3 bases, 5 bases remained unmatched. Germline V gives CDR1 SQVTM, CDR2 ANQGSEA.

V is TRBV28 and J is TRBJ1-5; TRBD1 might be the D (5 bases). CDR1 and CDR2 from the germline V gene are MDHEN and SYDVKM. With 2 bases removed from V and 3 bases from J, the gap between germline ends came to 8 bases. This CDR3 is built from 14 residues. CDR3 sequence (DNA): TGTGCCAGCAGTTTACCGGGGACCAATCAGCCCCAGCATTTT. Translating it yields CASSLPGTNQPQHF.

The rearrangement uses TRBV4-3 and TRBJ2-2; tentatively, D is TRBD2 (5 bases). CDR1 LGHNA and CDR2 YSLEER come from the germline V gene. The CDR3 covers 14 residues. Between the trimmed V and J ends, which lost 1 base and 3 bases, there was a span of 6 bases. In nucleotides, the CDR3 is TGCGCCAGCAGCCAAGCGAGGGACACCGGGGAGCTGTTTTTT. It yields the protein CASSQARDTGELFF.